The 30 T cell receptor beta chains listed next were all sequenced from one sample in a study of T-cell memory formation after mild COVID-19 (dated by TCRdb to the early 2020s). Library preparation was by 5' RACE. Sequencing relied on an Illumina NovaSeq 6000. TCRdb reprocessing: public reads trimmed at Q25 with fastp, clones called with MiXCR, in-frame beta chains kept. Merged by CDR3 protein, the rows form single entries marked with the most common genes and DNA. For this sample there are about 180,000 distinct CDR3 sequences; under 20% appear just once. In total, the top ten clones hold 2% to 2.5% of the sample. Sequences were obtained from PBMCs or a T cell subset sorted from them (not recorded which). The receptors derive from an adult woman who had mild COVID-19 (a few samples of this study predate the infection). The sample titles of this study are shuffled in the database, so cell type and time point are left out; the donor was told from shared clones.

The chain combines TRBV6-5 with TRBJ1-1; no reliable D call. CDR1 is MNHEY, CDR2 SVGAGI, per germline. With 6 bases removed from V and 3 bases from J, the gap between germline ends came to 11 bases. The CDR3 spans 13 residues. The CDR3 protein is CASSPQIDTEAFF. For the CDR3, the DNA is TGTGCCAGCAGCCCCCAAATCGACACTGAAGCTTTCTTT.

The V gene is TRBV25-1, the J gene TRBJ2-1; TRBD1 aligns across 8 bases. Germline trimming cut 6 bases from V and 7 bases from J; bases unmatched to any gene: 11. Germline CDR1 and CDR2: MGHDK and SYGVNS. The CDR3 loop spans 15 amino acids. As DNA, the CDR3 is TGTGCCAGCAGCCTAAAGGGGACAGGAGGGAATGAGCAGTTCTTC. The encoded protein is CASSLKGTGGNEQFF.

This clonotype turned up a few times. The rearrangement joins TRBV12-3 or TRBV12-4 to TRBJ2-1, with 8 positions matching TRBD1. With 6 bases clipped from V and 5 bases from J, the junction kept 9 bases outside the gene matches. This CDR3 contains 15 residues. Here the CDR3 DNA reads TGTGCCAGCAGACAATCAGGGACAGGTCACAATGAGCAGTTCTTC. Its protein product is CASRQSGTGHNEQFF.

This clonotype was seen more than once but under ten times. V gene TRBV5-1 combines with J gene TRBJ2-5; 16 nucleotides line up with TRBD2. The germline CDR1 and CDR2 sequences are SGHRS and YFSETQ. After removal of 4 bases from V and 9 bases from J, the junction contained 6 bases not matched to a gene. This CDR3 comprises 15 residues. CDR3 DNA sequence: TGCGCCAGCAGCAGAGACGGGACTAGCGGGGGGGCCCAGTACTTC. Translation: CASSRDGTSGGAQYF.

The V gene is TRBV20-1, the J gene TRBJ2-7; D perhaps matches TRBD1 (6 bases). Trimming took 5 bases from V and 4 from J, leaving 15 bases between them. This CDR3 is built from 13 residues. CDR1 is DFQATT, CDR2 SNEGSKA, per germline (reference sequence). The DNA for the CDR3 is TGCAGTGCTGCCGGGACACGGAGTTACGAGCAGTACTTC. This codes for CSAAGTRSYEQYF.

The chain uses TRBV6-5 and TRBJ2-2; 9 bases map to TRBD2. J lost 6 bases, V lost 7 bases, and 9 bases had no gene match. CDR1 is MNHEY, CDR2 SVGAGI, per germline. This CDR3 region has 15 residues. The CDR3: CASTAGGGRAGELFF. For the CDR3, the DNA is TGTGCCAGCACCGCGGGGGGGGGCAGGGCCGGGGAGCTGTTTTTT.

This clonotype was detected a few times. J is TRBJ2-5 and V is TRBV12-3 or TRBV12-4; D might be TRBD2 (6 bases). This CDR3 has 17 residues. Between the trimmed V and J ends, which lost 3 bases and 4 bases, there was a span of 21 bases. The CDR3 loop reads CASSFGLLGGGRETQYF. Written as DNA, the CDR3 is TGTGCCAGCAGTTTCGGCCTACTGGGGGGTGGGAGAGAGACCCAGTACTTC.

This chain connects TRBV6-6 to TRBJ1-1; D perhaps matches TRBD1 (5 bases). CDR3 length: 12 amino acids. Germline-derived CDR1 and CDR2 are MNHNY and SVGAGI (reference sequence). V gave up 9 bases and J gave up 4 bases, with 12 bases separating them. The CDR3 DNA is TGTGCCAGTTCAACCGGGACCACTGAAGCTTTCTTT. Its translation: CASSTGTTEAFF.

The chain couples TRBV4-1 to TRBJ1-2, with 9 bases matching TRBD1. CDR3 length: 18 amino acids. Germline assignment: CDR1 MGHRA and CDR2 YSYEKL. V was clipped by 0 bases and J by 0 bases; unmatched bases: 8. The CDR3 bases are TGCGCCAGCAGCCAAGATTCCCCAACAGGGGGCCCTAACTATGGCTACACCTTC. Its protein is CASSQDSPTGGPNYGYTF.

The V gene is TRBV6-5, the J gene TRBJ1-6, with 10 bases aligning to TRBD1. The CDR3 extends over 15 amino acids. V was pared by 6 bases and J by 4 bases, with 3 bases of the junction left unmatched. Germline V gene data show CDR1 as MNHEY and CDR2 as SVGAGI. The CDR3 DNA sequence: TGTGCCAGCAGCCAGGACAGGGGGTATAATTCACCCCTCCACTTT. It codes for CASSQDRGYNSPLHF.

This clonotype came up a few times. This sequence joins TRBV30 and TRBJ2-3; TRBD2 matches at 14 bases. V was clipped by 2 bases and J by 6 bases; unmatched bases: 7. There are 16 residues in the CDR3. The germline V gene has CDR1 GTSNPN and CDR2 SVGIG (reference sequence). The CDR3 loop is CAWSLGLAGGADTQYF. CDR3 DNA sequence: TGTGCCTGGAGTCTAGGACTAGCGGGAGGCGCGGATACGCAGTATTTT.

This chain joins TRBV15 and TRBJ2-2; TRBD2 matches 7 bases. The CDR3 has 15 amino acids. Losses at the gene ends were 1 base for V and 4 bases for J; bases not matched to a gene: 3. Germline assignment: CDR1 LNHNV and CDR2 YYDKDF (reference sequence). The CDR3 spells CATSRAGGSTGELFF. The CDR3 coding sequence is TGTGCCACCAGCAGAGCGGGGGGTTCCACCGGGGAGCTGTTTTTT.

The V call is TRBV19, the J call TRBJ2-1; 11 nucleotides agree with TRBD2. With 5 bases clipped from V and 9 bases from J, the junction kept 12 bases outside the gene matches. The germline V gene has CDR1 LNHDA and CDR2 SQIVND (reference sequence). There are 16 residues in the CDR3. CDR3 sequence (DNA): TGTGCCAGTAGTCCAAACCTACTAGCGGGAGTGGGTGAGCAGTTCTTC. Its translation: CASSPNLLAGVGEQFF.

The sample holds a few counts of this clonotype. The V gene is TRBV18, the J gene TRBJ1-3, with D uncertain. Germline V CDR1 and CDR2: KGHSH, LQKENI. The CDR3 is 16 amino acids. V lost 2 bases to trimming and J lost 0 bases, with 11 bases between them. The DNA for the CDR3 is TGTGCCAGCTCACCAGAAGGACTGACCTCTGGAAACACCATATATTTT. Amino acid sequence: CASSPEGLTSGNTIYF.

This chain joins TRBV2 and TRBJ2-3; D remains unclear. Germline V gene data show CDR1 as SNHLY and CDR2 as FYNNEI. Trimming left V 4 bases short and J 8 bases short, with 10 bases between. This CDR3 is 12 amino acids long. The CDR3 sequence is CASSVTGGTQYF. The CDR3 region has the DNA TGTGCCAGCAGTGTAACGGGTGGTACGCAGTATTTT.

The chain combines TRBV12-3 or TRBV12-4 with TRBJ2-3; D may match TRBD1 or TRBD2 (6 bases each). This CDR3 is built from 15 residues. V lost 7 bases to trimming and J lost 6 bases, with 20 bases between them. This CDR3 reads CASTFFRGQGDTQYF. The CDR3, as DNA: TGTGCCAGCACCTTTTTTCGGGGGCAAGGGGATACGCAGTATTTT.

This chain connects TRBV7-9 to TRBJ2-1; D gene unclear. V was pared by 0 bases and J by 2 bases, with 11 bases between. This CDR3 has 16 residues. Per germline, CDR1 SEHNR and CDR2 FQNEAQ (reference sequence). This CDR3 reads CASSLALASAYNEQFF. The CDR3 nucleotides are TGTGCCAGCAGCTTAGCATTGGCGTCAGCCTACAATGAGCAGTTCTTC.

The chain employs TRBV4-1 and TRBJ1-5; D is uncertain. Between the trimmed V and J ends, which lost 5 bases and 11 bases, there was a span of 16 bases. This CDR3 spans 13 amino acids. The V gene's germline CDR1 is MGHRA and CDR2 YSYEKL. The CDR3 protein is CASSLAADQSQHF. In DNA, the CDR3 is TGCGCCAGCAGCTTAGCCGCGGACCAGTCCCAGCATTTT.

The chain uses TRBV24-1 and TRBJ2-3; D not certain. CDR1 is KGHDR, CDR2 SFDVKD, per germline. V was pared by 5 bases and J by 2 bases, with 13 bases between. This CDR3 is built from 15 residues. The CDR3 DNA is TGTGCCACCAGTGCTCAGGTTGGGTACACAGATACGCAGTATTTT. It translates to CATSAQVGYTDTQYF.

This clonotype was recorded a few times. This chain links TRBV7-2 with TRBJ2-3; D not certain. V was cut by 5 bases and J by 6 bases, with 15 bases left in between. The CDR3 covers 14 residues. CDR1 is SGHTA and CDR2 is FQGNSA in the germline V gene. CDR3 DNA sequence: TGTGCCAGCAGCCCTCCCTGGGTATTGGATACGCAGTATTTT. Translation: CASSPPWVLDTQYF.

This clonotype was detected ten times or more. This chain joins TRBV24-1 and TRBJ2-5; D unclear. The CDR3 is made up of 12 amino acids. CDR1 and CDR2 (germline): KGHDR, SFDVKD. V was shortened by 5 bases and J by 5 bases, with 8 bases between the two germline ends. Written as DNA, the CDR3 is TGTGCCACCAGTGTTGTCGGGGAGACCCAGTACTTC. It encodes CATSVVGETQYF.

In its sample, this clonotype was seen a few times. The chain recombines TRBV20-1 with TRBJ2-3; the match to TRBD1 covers 9 bases. The length of the CDR3 is 15 residues. After removal of 2 bases from V and 4 bases from J, the junction contained 7 bases not matched to a gene. Germline V gives CDR1 DFQATT, CDR2 SNEGSKA (reference sequence). The CDR3 here is CSARRGTGSSDTQYF. For the CDR3, the DNA is TGCAGTGCTAGAAGGGGGACAGGGAGTTCAGATACGCAGTATTTT.

This clonotype was counted at least ten times. The V gene is TRBV29-1, the J gene TRBJ2-3; TRBD1 is a possible D gene (5 bases). The V and J ends lost 5 bases and 4 bases respectively, with 10 bases between them. CDR1 SQVTM and CDR2 ANQGSEA come from the germline V gene. The CDR3 loop spans 12 amino acids. CDR3 amino acids: CSVRYRPDTQYF. CDR3 nucleotide sequence: TGCAGCGTTAGGTACAGGCCAGATACGCAGTATTTT.

This clonotype has a handful of counts. The J gene is TRBJ2-2, the V gene TRBV29-1; unclear D gene. The CDR3 loop spans 13 amino acids. Trimming pared 7 bases from V and 4 bases from J, leaving 13 bases between. Germline V gene lookup returns CDR1 SQVTM and CDR2 ANQGSEA. The CDR3 DNA is TGCAGCGCCGGACGGTCGGGCACCGGGGAGCTGTTTTTT. Encoded protein: CSAGRSGTGELFF.

The sample holds many counts of this clonotype. J is TRBJ2-1 and V is TRBV6-5; 8 bases are a match to TRBD2. CDR3 length: 14 residues. Germline loops: CDR1 MNHEY, CDR2 SVGAGI. V was pared by 8 bases and J by 9 bases, with 12 bases of the junction left unmatched. CDR3 sequence reads: CASCSGIGFTEQFF. CDR3 nucleotide sequence: TGTGCCAGCTGTAGCGGGATAGGTTTCACTGAGCAGTTCTTC.

CDR3 sequence: CASSQDLWGGDSYEQYF. CDR3 nucleotides: TGCGCCAGCAGCCAAGATTTATGGGGTGGAGATTCCTACGAGCAGTACTTC. The chain is built from TRBV4-3 and TRBJ2-7; no clear D. The CDR3 is made up of 17 amino acids. V dropped 0 bases and J dropped 1 base, with 16 bases sitting between them. The germline gives CDR1 LGHNA, CDR2 YSLEER.

This rearrangement joins TRBV12-3 or TRBV12-4 to TRBJ2-1, with TRBD2 identical over 8 bases. The CDR3 runs 14 residues. Trimming removed 3 bases from V and 8 bases from J; junction bases left unmatched: 6. Here the CDR3 reads CASSFSGKDDEQFF. The DNA of the CDR3 is TGTGCCAGCAGTTTTAGCGGGAAAGACGATGAGCAGTTCTTC.

The chain is built from TRBV7-3 and TRBJ1-2; 7 nucleotides align to TRBD1. The CDR3 consists of 15 residues. CDR1 SGHTA and CDR2 FQGTGA come from the germline V gene. The junction had 8 bases not matched to a gene; V was cut back by 3 bases and J by 4 bases. As DNA, the CDR3 is TGTGCCAGCAGCTTGACAGGGCAAACTAGCTATGGCTACACCTTC. Its protein product is CASSLTGQTSYGYTF.

This chain links TRBV29-1 with TRBJ2-5; 9 nucleotides line up with TRBD2. With 7 bases clipped from V and 5 bases from J, the junction kept 8 bases outside the gene matches. The CDR3 has 13 amino acids. CDR1 SQVTM and CDR2 ANQGSEA come from the germline V gene. The CDR3 sequence is CSGVGLALETQYF. The CDR3 DNA reads TGCAGCGGTGTAGGACTAGCGTTGGAGACCCAGTACTTC.

The chain joins TRBV9 to TRBJ1-1; D is unresolved. Per germline, CDR1 SGDLS and CDR2 YYNGEE. The CDR3 consists of 13 residues. V was clipped by 2 bases and J by 2 bases, with 7 bases between them. The CDR3 loop is CASSVSANTEAFF. CDR3 DNA: TGTGCCAGCAGCGTCTCAGCAAACACTGAAGCTTTCTTT.